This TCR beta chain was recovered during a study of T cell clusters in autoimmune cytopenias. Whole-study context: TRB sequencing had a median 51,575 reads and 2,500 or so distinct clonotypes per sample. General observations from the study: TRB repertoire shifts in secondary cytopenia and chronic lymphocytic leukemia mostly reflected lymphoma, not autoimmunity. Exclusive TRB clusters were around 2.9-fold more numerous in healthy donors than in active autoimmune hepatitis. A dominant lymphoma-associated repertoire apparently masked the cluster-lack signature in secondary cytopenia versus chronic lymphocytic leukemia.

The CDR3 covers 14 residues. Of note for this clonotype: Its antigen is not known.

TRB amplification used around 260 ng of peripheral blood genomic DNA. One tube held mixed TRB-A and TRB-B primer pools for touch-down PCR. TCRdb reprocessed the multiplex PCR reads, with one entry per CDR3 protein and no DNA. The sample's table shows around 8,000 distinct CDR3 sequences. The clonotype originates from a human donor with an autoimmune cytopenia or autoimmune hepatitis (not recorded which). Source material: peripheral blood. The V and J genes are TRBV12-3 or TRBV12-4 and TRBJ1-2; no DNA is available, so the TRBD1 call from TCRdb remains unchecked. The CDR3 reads CASSTPGIVYGYTF.